The 5 T cell receptor beta chains below come from one sample, sequenced in a study of molecular identifiers for immune sequencing clone quantification (dated by TCRdb to the late 2010s). Library construction relied on PCR. Instrument on record: Illumina HiSeq 4000. TCRdb took the public reads, trimmed them with fastp at Q25, ran MiXCR for clone calling and kept in-frame beta chains. Identical CDR3 protein sequences are pooled into one entry, listed with their most common genes and DNA. In all, the sample holds a few hundred thousand distinct CDR3 sequences, and 20% to 25% of those were seen once. The top ten constitute around 0.84% of the sample. The source material was naive CD8+ T cells from blood, with Jurkat cell RNA spiked in. The sample's cell subset or site, from its label and the paper: FACS-sorted CD8+CD4-CCR7+CD45RA+ naive T cells. All receptors come from a human donor in good health. Some libraries in this study had Jurkat cell RNA spiked in.

The chain links TRBV6-2 or TRBV6-3 to TRBJ2-7; D might be TRBD2 (6 bases). In germline, CDR1 is MNHEY, CDR2 SVGEGT. This CDR3 has 15 residues. Trimming removed 6 bases from V and 5 bases from J, with 20 bases in between. The chain's CDR3 is CASSPLEGVRDEQYF. DNA for the CDR3: TGTGCCAGCAGCCCGCTGGAGGGTGTAAGGGACGAGCAGTACTTC.

This clonotype was seen a few times. The J gene is TRBJ1-5, the V gene TRBV27; possible D gene TRBD1, 6 bases. CDR3 length equals 14 residues. Germline V gives CDR1 MNHEY, CDR2 SMNVEV (reference sequence). The V end lost 4 bases, the J end lost 4 bases, and 11 bases lay between the germline ends. CDR3 in amino acids: CASSWTVGNQPQHF. In nucleotides, the CDR3 is TGTGCCAGCAGTTGGACAGTCGGGAATCAGCCCCAGCATTTT.

This clonotype has more than one count but fewer than ten. This chain links TRBV15 with TRBJ1-1; D is uncertain. Per germline, CDR1 LNHNV and CDR2 YYDKDF (reference sequence). The CDR3 is 13 residues long. Deletions cut 5 bases from V and 4 bases from J, with 11 bases between. The CDR3 sequence: CATSSEKITEAFF. CDR3 nucleotide sequence: TGTGCCACCAGCTCTGAAAAAATCACTGAAGCTTTCTTT.

V usage is TRBV20-1 and J usage is TRBJ2-3; D call uncertain. Germline CDR1 DFQATT, CDR2 SNEGSKA (reference sequence). The length of the CDR3 is 13 residues. Trimming took off 3 bases at V and 5 bases at J, with 12 bases between the two ends. The DNA of the CDR3 is TGCAGTGCTAGGTGCAGACCGAAAGATACGCAGTATTTT. Its translation: CSARCRPKDTQYF.

The chain couples TRBV28 to TRBJ2-7; no reliable D call. Looked up from germline, CDR1 is MDHEN and CDR2 is SYDVKM. Trimming shortened V by 2 bases and J by 0 bases, and 14 bases separated the two germline ends. The CDR3 is 16 residues long. The CDR3 sequence: CASSLDLGFSSYEQYF. In nucleotides, the CDR3 is TGTGCCAGCAGTTTAGACCTGGGGTTTAGCTCCTACGAGCAGTACTTC. Full variable domain (missing parts from reference TRBV28 and TRBJ2-7): DVKVTQSSRYLVKRTGEKVFLECVQDMDHENMFWYRQDPGLGLRLIYFSYDVKMKEKGDIPEGYSVSREKKERFSLILESASTNQTSMYLCASSLDLGFSSYEQYFGPGTRLTVT.